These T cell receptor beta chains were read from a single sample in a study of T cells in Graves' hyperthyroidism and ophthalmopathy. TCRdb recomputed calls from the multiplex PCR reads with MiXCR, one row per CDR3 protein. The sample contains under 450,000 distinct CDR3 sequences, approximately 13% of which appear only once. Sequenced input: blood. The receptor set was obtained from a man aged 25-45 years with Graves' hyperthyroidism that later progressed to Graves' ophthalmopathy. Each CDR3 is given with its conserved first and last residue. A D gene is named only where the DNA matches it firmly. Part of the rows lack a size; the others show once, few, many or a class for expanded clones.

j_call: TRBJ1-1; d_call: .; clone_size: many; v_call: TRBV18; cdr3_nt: TGTGCCAGCTCACAAAGGACAACACGAAACACTGAAGCTTTCTTT; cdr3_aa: CASSQRTTRNTEAFF
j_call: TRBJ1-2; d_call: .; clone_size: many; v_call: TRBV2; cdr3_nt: TGTGCCAGCAGTGAACGCAGGGGCAACTATGGCTACACCTTC; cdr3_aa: CASSERRGNYGYTF
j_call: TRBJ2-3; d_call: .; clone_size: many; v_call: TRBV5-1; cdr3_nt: TGCGCCAGCAGCTTGGTTTCAGGGGATCTACCGGATACGCAGTATTTT; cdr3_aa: CASSLVSGDLPDTQYF
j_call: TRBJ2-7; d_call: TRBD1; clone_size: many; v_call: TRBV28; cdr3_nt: TGTGCCAGCAGTTCCGGACAGGGGTTATACGAGCAGTACTTC; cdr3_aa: CASSSGQGLYEQYF
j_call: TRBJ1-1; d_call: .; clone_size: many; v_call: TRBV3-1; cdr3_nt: TGTGCCAGCAGCCCAGGGGACCGACGACGGACTGAAGCTTTCTTT; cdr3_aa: CASSPGDRRRTEAFF
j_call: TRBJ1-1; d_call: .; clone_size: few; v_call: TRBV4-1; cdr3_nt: TGCGCCAGCAGCCAAGGCGTAGGGCAGGGCATGAACACTGAAGCTTTCTTT; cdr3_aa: CASSQGVGQGMNTEAFF
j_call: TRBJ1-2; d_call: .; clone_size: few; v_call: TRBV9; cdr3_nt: TGTGCCAGCAGCGTTACGGGAGGGGGCTACACCTTC; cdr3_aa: CASSVTGGGYTF
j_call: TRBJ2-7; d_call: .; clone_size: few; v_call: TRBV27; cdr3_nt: TGTGCCAGCAGTTTAACCCGCGACTACGAGCAGTACTTC; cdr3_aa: CASSLTRDYEQYF
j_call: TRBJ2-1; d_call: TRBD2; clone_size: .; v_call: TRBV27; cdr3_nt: TGTGCCAGCAGCCGGGGGGGCTCGTTTCCTGAGCAGTTCTTC; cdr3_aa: CASSRGGSFPEQFF
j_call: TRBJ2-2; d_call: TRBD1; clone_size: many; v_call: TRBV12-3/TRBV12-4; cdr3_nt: TGTGCCAGCAGTCATGGGACAGGGGGTGGCGGGGAGCTGTTTTTT; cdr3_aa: CASSHGTGGGGELFF
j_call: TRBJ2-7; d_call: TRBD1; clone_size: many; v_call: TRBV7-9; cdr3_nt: TGTGCCAGCAGCTTTGACAGGGGAAACTACGAGCAGTACTTC; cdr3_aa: CASSFDRGNYEQYF
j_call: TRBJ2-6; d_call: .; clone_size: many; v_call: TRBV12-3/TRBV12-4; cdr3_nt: TGTGCCAGCAGTTTTTGGGGGCCTGGGGCCAACGTCCTGACTTTC; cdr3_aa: CASSFWGPGANVLTF
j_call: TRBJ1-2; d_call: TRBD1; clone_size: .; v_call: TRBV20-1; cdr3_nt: TGCAGTGCTATGTCCGGGACAGGCTCCGATGGCTACACCTTC; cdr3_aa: CSAMSGTGSDGYTF
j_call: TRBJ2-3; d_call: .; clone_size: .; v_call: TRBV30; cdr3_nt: TGTGCCTGGAGCCCCCTGGGGTCTAGCACAGATACGCAGTATTTT; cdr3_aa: CAWSPLGSSTDTQYF
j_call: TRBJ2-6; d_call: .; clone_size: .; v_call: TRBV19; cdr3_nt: TGTGCCAGTAGTATATTGGGGGCCAACGTCCTGACTTTC; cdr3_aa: CASSILGANVLTF
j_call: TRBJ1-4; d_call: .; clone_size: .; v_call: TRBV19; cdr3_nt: TGTGCCAGTAGTCTGACAGGCGCAACTAATGAAAAACTGTTTTTT; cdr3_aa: CASSLTGATNEKLFF
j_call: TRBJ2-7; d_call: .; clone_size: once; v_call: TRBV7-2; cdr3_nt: TGTGCCAGCAGCTCATTATTCAGCGGACCCTTTCGGTACTCCTACGAGCAGTACTTC; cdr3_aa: CASSSLFSGPFRYSYEQYF
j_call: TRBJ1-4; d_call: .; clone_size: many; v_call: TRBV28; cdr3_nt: TGTGCCAGCAGTTTCAGGCTGAATGAAAAACTGTTTTTT; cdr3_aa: CASSFRLNEKLFF
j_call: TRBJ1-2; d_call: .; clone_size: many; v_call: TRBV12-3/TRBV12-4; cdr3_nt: TGTGCCTTCCCGAGCCGGGGGGGCTACACCTTC; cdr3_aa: CAFPSRGGYTF
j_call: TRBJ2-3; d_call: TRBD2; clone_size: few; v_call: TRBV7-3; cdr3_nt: TGTGCCAGCAGCTTAGGAACTAGCGGGCTTCCAGATACGCAGTATTTT; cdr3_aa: CASSLGTSGLPDTQYF
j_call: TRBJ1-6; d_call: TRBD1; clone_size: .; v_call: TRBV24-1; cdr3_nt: TGTGCCACCAGTGACCCCCAGGACAGGGTATACTTT; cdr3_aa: CATSDPQDRVYF
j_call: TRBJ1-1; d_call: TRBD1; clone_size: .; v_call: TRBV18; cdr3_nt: TGTGCCAGCTCACAGGGGGCAGACACTGAAGCTTTCTTT; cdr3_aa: CASSQGADTEAFF
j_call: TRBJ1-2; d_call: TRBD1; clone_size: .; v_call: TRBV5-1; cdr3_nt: TGCGCCAGCAGCCCGACTGGGACAGGGGGAGTCTATGGCTACACCTTC; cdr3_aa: CASSPTGTGGVYGYTF
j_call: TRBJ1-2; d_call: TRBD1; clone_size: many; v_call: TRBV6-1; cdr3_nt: TGTGCCAGCAACAGGTTGGGGACAGAGCGTAACTATGGCTACACCTTC; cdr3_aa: CASNRLGTERNYGYTF
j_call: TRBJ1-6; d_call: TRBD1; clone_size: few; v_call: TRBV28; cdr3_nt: TGTGCCAGCAGTTTACCAGGGGGCGGTAATTCACCCCTCCACTTT; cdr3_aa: CASSLPGGGNSPLHF
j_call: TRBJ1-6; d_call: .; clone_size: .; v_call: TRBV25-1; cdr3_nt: TGTGCCAGCAGTGAATTGCAGGGGACCTCACCCCTCCACTTT; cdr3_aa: CASSELQGTSPLHF
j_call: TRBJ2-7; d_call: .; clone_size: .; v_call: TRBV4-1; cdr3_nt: TGCGCCAGCAGCCAAGAGACAGGTTTCTCCTACGAGCAGTACTTC; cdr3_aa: CASSQETGFSYEQYF
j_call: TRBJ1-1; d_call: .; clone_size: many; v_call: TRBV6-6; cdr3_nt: TGTGCCAGCAGTTACAACACGGACTCTGAAGCTTTCTTT; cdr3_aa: CASSYNTDSEAFF
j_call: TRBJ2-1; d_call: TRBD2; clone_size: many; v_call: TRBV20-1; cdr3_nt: TGCAGTGCTCCCCCCCCCAAGGCTAGCGGATGGGACAATGAGCAGTTCTTC; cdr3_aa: CSAPPPKASGWDNEQFF
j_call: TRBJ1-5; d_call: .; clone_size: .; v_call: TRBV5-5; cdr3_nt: TGTGCCAGCAGCAGGGAGATTGGGAATCAGCCCCAGCATTTT; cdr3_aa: CASSREIGNQPQHF
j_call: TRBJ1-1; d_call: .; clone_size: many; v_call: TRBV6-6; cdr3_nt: TGTGCCAGCAGTTACTCTGACCGGGCCATGACTGAAGCTTTCTTT; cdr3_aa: CASSYSDRAMTEAFF
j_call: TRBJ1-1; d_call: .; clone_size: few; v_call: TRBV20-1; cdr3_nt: TGCAGTGCTAGTCCCCCACAGGGAAGGGGGAACACTGAAGCTTTCTTT; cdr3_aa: CSASPPQGRGNTEAFF
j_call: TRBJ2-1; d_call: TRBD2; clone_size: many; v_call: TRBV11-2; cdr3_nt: TGTGCCAGCAGCACTAGCGGGGGAGGGTTCTACAATGAGCAGTTCTTC; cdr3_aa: CASSTSGGGFYNEQFF
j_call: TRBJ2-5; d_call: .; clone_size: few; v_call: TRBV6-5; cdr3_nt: TGTGCCAGCAGTTACTCTCTAGTCGGTCAAAGCGGCTACCAAGAGACCCAGTACTTC; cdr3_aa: CASSYSLVGQSGYQETQYF
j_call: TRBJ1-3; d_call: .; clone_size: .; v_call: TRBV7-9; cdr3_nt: TGTGCCAGCAGCTGGTTTCCCCCCCGGGGCTCTGGAAACACCATATATTTT; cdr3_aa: CASSWFPPRGSGNTIYF
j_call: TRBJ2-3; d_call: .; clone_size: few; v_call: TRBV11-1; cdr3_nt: TGTGCCAGCAGCCAAACTAGTTTTAGCACAGATACGCAGTATTTT; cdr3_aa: CASSQTSFSTDTQYF
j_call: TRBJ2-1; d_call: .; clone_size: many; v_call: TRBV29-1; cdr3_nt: TGCAGCGTTGCAGGGGGGCGAGGGTACAATGAGCAGTTCTTC; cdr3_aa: CSVAGGRGYNEQFF
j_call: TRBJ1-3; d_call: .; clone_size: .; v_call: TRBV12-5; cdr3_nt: TGTGCTAGTGGTTCCCTCCGGTCCGGAGACACCATATATTTT; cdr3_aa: CASGSLRSGDTIYF
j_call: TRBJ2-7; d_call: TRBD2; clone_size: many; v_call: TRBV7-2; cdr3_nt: TGTGCCAGCAGCCCGACTAGCGGGGGGGCCACGGGTTACGAGCAGTACTTC; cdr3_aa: CASSPTSGGATGYEQYF
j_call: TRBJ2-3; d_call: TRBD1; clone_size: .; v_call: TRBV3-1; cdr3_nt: TGTGCCAGCAGAAAGACAGGGGGCAGGACAGATACGCAGTATTTT; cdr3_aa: CASRKTGGRTDTQYF
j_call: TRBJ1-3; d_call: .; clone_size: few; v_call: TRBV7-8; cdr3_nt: TGTGCCAGCAGCGCGGAGGCGGGGAATTCTGGAAACACCATATATTTT; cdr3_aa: CASSAEAGNSGNTIYF
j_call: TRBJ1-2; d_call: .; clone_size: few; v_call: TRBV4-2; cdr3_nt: TGTGCCAGCAGCCAAGATAAGAAGAGGACTGGGAATGGCTACACCTTC; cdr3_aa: CASSQDKKRTGNGYTF